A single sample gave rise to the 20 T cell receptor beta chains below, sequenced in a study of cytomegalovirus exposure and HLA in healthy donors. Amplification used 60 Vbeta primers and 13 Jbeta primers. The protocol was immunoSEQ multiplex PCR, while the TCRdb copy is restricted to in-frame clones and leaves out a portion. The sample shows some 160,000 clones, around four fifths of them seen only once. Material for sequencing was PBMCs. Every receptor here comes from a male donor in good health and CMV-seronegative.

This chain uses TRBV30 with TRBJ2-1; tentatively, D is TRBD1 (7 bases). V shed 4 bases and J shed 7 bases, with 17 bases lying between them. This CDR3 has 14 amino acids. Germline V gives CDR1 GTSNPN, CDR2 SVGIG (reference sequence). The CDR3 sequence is CAWNRELRGNEQFF. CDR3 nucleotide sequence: TGTGCCTGGAACCGGGAGCTCAGGGGGAATGAGCAGTTCTTC. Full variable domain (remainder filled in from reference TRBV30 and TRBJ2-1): SQTIHQWPATLVQPVGSPLSLECTVEGTSNPNLYWYRQAAGRGLQLLFYSVGIGQISSEVPQNLSASRPQDRQFILSSKKLLLSDSGFYLCAWNRELRGNEQFFGPGTRLTVL.

CDR3 in amino acids: CASSVRQGLTGELFF. CDR3 coding DNA: TGTGCCAGCAGTGTACGACAGGGTTTGACCGGGGAGCTGTTTTTT. V and J are TRBV6-1 and TRBJ2-2; 7 bases line up with TRBD1. V gave up 4 bases and J gave up 5 bases; unmatched junction bases: 7. From germline, CDR1 is MNHNS and CDR2 SASEGT. The CDR3 sequence is 15 residues long.

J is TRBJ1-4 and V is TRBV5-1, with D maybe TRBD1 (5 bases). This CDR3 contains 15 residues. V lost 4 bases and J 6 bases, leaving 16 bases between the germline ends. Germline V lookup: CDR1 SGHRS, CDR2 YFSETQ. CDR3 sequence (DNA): TGCGCCAGCAGCGGAGACAGTATGGGGTATGAAAAACTGTTTTTT. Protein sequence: CASSGDSMGYEKLFF.

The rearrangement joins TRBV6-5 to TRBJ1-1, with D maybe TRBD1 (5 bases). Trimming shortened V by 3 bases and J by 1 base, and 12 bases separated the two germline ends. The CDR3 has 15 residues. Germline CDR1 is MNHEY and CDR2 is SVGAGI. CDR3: CASSYRNQGNTEAFF. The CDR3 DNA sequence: TGTGCCAGCAGTTATCGAAATCAGGGGAACACTGAAGCTTTCTTT.

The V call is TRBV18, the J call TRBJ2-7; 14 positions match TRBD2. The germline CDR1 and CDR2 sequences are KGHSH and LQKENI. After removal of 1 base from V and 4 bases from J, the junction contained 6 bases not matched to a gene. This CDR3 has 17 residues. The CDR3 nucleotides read TGTGCCAGCTCACCACTATTTGGGACTAGCGGGGGTTACGAGCAGTACTTC. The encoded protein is CASSPLFGTSGGYEQYF.

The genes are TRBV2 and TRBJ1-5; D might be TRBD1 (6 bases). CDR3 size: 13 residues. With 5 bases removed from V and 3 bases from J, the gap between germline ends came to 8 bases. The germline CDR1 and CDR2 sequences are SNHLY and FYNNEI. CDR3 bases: TGTGCCAGCAGTTGGGACACCAATCAGCCCCAGCATTTT. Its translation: CASSWDTNQPQHF.

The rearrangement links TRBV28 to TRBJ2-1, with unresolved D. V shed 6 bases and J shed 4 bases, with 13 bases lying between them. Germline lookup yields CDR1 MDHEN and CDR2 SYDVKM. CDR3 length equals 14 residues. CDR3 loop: CASSTPSTYNEQFF. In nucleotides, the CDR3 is TGTGCCAGCAGCACTCCTAGTACTTACAATGAGCAGTTCTTC.

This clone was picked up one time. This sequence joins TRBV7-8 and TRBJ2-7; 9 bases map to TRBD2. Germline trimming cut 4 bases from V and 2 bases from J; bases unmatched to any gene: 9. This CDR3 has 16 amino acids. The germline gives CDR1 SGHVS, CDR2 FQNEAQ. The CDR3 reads CASSSGSVAGAYEQYF. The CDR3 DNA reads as TGTGCCAGCAGCTCGGGGTCGGTAGCGGGGGCCTACGAGCAGTACTTC. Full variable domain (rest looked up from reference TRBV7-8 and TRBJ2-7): GAGVSQSPRYKVAKRGQDVALRCDPISGHVSLFWYQQALGQGPEFLTYFQNEAQLDKSGLPSDRFFAERPEGSVSTLKIQRTQQEDSAVYLCASSSGSVAGAYEQYFGPGTRLTVT.

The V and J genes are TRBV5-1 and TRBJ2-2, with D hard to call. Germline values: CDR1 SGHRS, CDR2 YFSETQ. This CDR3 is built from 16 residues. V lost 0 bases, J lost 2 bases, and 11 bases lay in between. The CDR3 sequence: CASSLGGTTNTGELFF. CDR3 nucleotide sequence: TGCGCCAGCAGCTTGGGTGGCACCACCAACACCGGGGAGCTGTTTTTT.

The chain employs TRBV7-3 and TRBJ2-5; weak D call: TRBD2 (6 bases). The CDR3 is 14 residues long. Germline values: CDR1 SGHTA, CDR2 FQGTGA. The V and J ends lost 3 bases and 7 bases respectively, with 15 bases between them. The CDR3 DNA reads TGTGCCAGCAGCTTGGGGGGTGAGGTGGCGACCCAGTACTTC. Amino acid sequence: CASSLGGEVATQYF.

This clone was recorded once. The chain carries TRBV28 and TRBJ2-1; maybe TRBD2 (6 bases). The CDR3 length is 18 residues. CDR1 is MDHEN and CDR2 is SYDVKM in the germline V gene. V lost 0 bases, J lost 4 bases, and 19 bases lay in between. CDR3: CASSLWGLRGRFYNEQFF. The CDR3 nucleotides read TGTGCCAGCAGTTTATGGGGGCTCCGAGGGAGGTTTTACAATGAGCAGTTCTTC.

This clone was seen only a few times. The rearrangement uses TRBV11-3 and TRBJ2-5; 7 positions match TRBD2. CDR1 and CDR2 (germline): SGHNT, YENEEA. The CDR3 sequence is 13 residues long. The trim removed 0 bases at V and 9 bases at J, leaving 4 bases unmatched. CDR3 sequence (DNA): TGTGCCAGCAGCTTAGACGGGGGGACTTCCCAGTACTTC. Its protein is CASSLDGGTSQYF.

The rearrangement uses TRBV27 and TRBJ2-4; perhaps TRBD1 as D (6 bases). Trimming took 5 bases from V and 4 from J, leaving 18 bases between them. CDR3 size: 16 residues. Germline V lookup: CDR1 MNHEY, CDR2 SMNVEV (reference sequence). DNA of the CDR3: TGTGCCAGCAGTCAGGGGCCCCCTTTTGGGAAAAACATTCAGTACTTC. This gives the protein CASSQGPPFGKNIQYF.

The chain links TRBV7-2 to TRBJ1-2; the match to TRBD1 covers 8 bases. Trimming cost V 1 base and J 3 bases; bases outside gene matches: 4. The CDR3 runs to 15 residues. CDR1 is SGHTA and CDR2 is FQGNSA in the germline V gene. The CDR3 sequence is CASSLVPGGDYGYTF. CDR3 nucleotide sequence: TGTGCCAGCAGCTTAGTTCCAGGGGGCGACTATGGCTACACCTTC.

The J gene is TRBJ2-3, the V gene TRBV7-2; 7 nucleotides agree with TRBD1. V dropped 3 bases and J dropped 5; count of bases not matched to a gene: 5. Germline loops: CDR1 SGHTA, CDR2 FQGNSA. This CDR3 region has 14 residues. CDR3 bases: TGTGCCAGCAGCTTCCCCACAGGGGTAGATACGCAGTATTTT. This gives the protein CASSFPTGVDTQYF.

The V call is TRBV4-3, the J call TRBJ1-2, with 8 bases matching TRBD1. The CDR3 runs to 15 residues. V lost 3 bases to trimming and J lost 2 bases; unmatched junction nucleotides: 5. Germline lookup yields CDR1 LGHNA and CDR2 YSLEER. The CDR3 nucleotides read TGCGCCAGCAGCCAGGACTACAGGGGGAACTATGGCTACACCTTC. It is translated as CASSQDYRGNYGYTF.

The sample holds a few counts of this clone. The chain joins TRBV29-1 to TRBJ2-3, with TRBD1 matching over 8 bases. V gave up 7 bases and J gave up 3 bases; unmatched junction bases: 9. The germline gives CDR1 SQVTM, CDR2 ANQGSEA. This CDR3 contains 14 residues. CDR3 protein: CSGINRGRTDTQYF. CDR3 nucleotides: TGCAGCGGTATCAACAGGGGGAGGACAGATACGCAGTATTTT.

For the CDR3, the DNA is TGTGCCAGCAGCTTAGACCAGGTCCAGCCCCAGCATTTT. This codes for CASSLDQVQPQHF. The chain recombines TRBV11-2 with TRBJ1-5; no reliable D call. Trimming cost V 0 bases and J 7 bases, with 7 bases left between them. The CDR3 sequence is 13 residues long. CDR1 SGHAT and CDR2 FQNNGV come from the germline V gene.

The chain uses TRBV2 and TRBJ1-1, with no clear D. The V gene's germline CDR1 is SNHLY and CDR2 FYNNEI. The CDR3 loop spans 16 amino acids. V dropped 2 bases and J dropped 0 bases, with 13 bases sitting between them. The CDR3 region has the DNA TGTGCCAGCAGTGAACAGCCCCCCAGGATGAACACTGAAGCTTTCTTT. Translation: CASSEQPPRMNTEAFF.

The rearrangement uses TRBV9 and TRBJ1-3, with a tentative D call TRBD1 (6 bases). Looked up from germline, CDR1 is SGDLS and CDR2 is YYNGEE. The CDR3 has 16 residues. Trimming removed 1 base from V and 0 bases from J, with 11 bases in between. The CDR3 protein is CASSVNRAHSGNTIYF. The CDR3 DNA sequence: TGTGCCAGCAGCGTAAACAGGGCTCACTCTGGAAACACCATATATTTT. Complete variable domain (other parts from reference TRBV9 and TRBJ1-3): DSGVTQTPKHLITATGQRVTLRCSPRSGDLSVYWYQQSLDQGLQFLIQYYNGEERAKGNILERFSAQQFPDLHSELNLSSLELGDSALYFCASSVNRAHSGNTIYFGEGSWLTVV.